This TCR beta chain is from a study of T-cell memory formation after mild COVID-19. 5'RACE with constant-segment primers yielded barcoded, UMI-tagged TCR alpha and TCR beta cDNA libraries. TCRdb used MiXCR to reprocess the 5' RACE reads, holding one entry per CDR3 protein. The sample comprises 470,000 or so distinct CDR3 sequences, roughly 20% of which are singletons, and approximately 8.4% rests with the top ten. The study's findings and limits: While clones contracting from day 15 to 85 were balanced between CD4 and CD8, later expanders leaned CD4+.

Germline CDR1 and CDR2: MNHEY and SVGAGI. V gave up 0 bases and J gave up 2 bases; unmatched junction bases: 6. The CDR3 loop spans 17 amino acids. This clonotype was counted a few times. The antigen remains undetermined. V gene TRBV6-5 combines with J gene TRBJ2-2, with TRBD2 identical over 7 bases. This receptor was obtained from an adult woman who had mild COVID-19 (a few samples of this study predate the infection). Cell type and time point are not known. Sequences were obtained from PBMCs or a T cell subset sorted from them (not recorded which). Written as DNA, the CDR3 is TGTGCCAGCAGTTACTCCGGGACTACCATAAACACCGGGGAGCTGTTTTTT. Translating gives CASSYSGTTINTGELFF.